The 30 T cell receptor beta chains below were found in one sample sequenced in a study of blood T cell repertoires in COVID-19. Method: immunoSEQ multiplex PCR; TCRdb's copy keeps in-frame clones and lacks some. The sample lists roughly 100,000 clones, about 90% seen once, with approximately 2% in the top ten. The sequencing input was peripheral blood. These receptor sequences come from a man between 45 and 60 years old with COVID-19, enrolled during active disease.

The genes are TRBV16 and TRBJ2-7; 9 bases align to TRBD1. The CDR3 runs to 15 residues. J was trimmed by 1 base and V by 4 bases; bases with no gene match: 5. Germline CDR1 is KGHSY and CDR2 is FQNENV. The CDR3 loop reads CASSRIQGASYEQYF. CDR3 sequence (DNA): TGTGCCAGCAGCCGAATACAGGGGGCGTCCTACGAGCAGTACTTC.

The rearrangement uses TRBV29-1 and TRBJ2-1; D gene unclear. In germline, CDR1 is SQVTM, CDR2 ANQGSEA. V gave up 3 bases and J gave up 0 bases, with 6 bases separating them. This CDR3 is 13 amino acids long. The CDR3 nucleotides are TGCAGCGTTGATTTCAGCTCCTACAATGAGCAGTTCTTC. Its protein is CSVDFSSYNEQFF.

The chain recombines TRBV5-8 with TRBJ2-7, with TRBD2 matching 7 bases. The CDR3 contains 13 residues. The V gene's germline CDR1 is SGHTS and CDR2 YDEGEE. J lost 7 bases, V lost 2 bases, and 6 bases had no gene match. The DNA of the CDR3 is TGTGCCAGCAGCTTATCCCGGGACTATGAGCAGTACTTC. This gives the protein CASSLSRDYEQYF.

The chain uses TRBV5-4 and TRBJ2-5, with TRBD2 identical over 10 bases. The CDR3 is made up of 15 amino acids. V trimming: 5 bases; J trimming: 1 base; junction bases outside the gene matches: 5. Germline assignment: CDR1 SGHNT and CDR2 YYREEE (reference sequence). The CDR3 loop reads CASSRASGSQETQYF. CDR3 DNA: TGTGCCAGCAGTCGTGCTAGCGGGAGCCAAGAGACCCAGTACTTC.

V gene TRBV14 combines with J gene TRBJ1-1; TRBD1 matches 10 bases. The V gene end was trimmed by 4 bases and the J gene end by 11 bases; junction bases not matched to a gene: 10. The CDR3 spans 14 residues. Germline CDR1 is SGHDN and CDR2 is FVKESK. The CDR3 DNA follows: TGTGCCAGCAGCCGTCCCGGGACAGGGGCGGATGCTTTCTTT. This translates into CASSRPGTGADAFF.

CDR3: CASSEGGGQPQHF. The DNA for the CDR3 is TGTGCCAGTTCTGAAGGGGGCGGTCAGCCCCAGCATTTT. The chain is built from TRBV27 and TRBJ1-5; 7 bases match TRBD1. From germline, CDR1 is MNHEY and CDR2 SMNVEV (reference sequence). Trimming at V came to 9 bases and at J to 6 bases, leaving 8 bases not matched to a gene. CDR3 size: 13 residues.

This chain uses TRBV6-5 with TRBJ1-6; weak D call: TRBD1 (6 bases). The germline gives CDR1 MNHEY, CDR2 SVGAGI. CDR3 length equals 16 residues. Trimming removed 2 bases at V and 4 bases at J, with 12 bases between. The CDR3 bases are TGTGCCAGCAGTTACCAAACAGGGACGTATAATTCACCCCTCCACTTT. Protein: CASSYQTGTYNSPLHF.

The J gene is TRBJ2-3, the V gene TRBV29-1, with 7 positions matching TRBD1. The CDR3 sequence is 12 residues long. With V trimmed by 7 bases and J by 1 base, 2 bases remained unmatched. Germline CDR1 and CDR2: SQVTM and ANQGSEA. This CDR3 is CSAGQGTDTQYF. The CDR3, as DNA: TGCAGCGCAGGACAGGGCACAGATACGCAGTATTTT.

The chain carries TRBV7-8 and TRBJ2-3; D is possibly TRBD2 (5 bases). Germline V gene lookup returns CDR1 SGHVS and CDR2 FQNEAQ. Trimming took 6 bases from V and 5 from J, leaving 18 bases between them. The CDR3 extends over 15 amino acids. The DNA of the CDR3 is TGTGCCAGCAGACCGGCAGGACTCCTACAAGATACGCAGTATTTT. Translating gives CASRPAGLLQDTQYF.

V usage is TRBV4-1 and J usage is TRBJ1-6, with TRBD1 matching over 8 bases. The length of the CDR3 is 17 residues. CDR1 and CDR2 from the germline V gene are MGHRA and YSYEKL. The V segment lost 1 base and the J segment 3 bases; nucleotides outside the gene matches: 5. In DNA form, the CDR3 reads TGCGCCAGCAGCCAAGCAACAGGGGGTCTCTATAATTCACCCCTCCACTTT. This encodes CASSQATGGLYNSPLHF.

This clone came up a few times. The chain combines TRBV7-8 with TRBJ2-7, with TRBD2 identical over 8 bases. CDR3 length: 15 amino acids. V shed 1 base, J shed 4 bases, and the junction held 6 bases outside the gene matches. In germline, CDR1 is SGHVS, CDR2 FQNEAQ. The CDR3 region is CASSLVQGLAYEQYF. The CDR3 DNA is TGTGCCAGCAGCTTAGTGCAAGGACTAGCTTACGAGCAGTACTTC. Variable domain in full (rest from reference TRBV7-8 and TRBJ2-7): GAGVSQSPRYKVAKRGQDVALRCDPISGHVSLFWYQQALGQGPEFLTYFQNEAQLDKSGLPSDRFFAERPEGSVSTLKIQRTQQEDSAVYLCASSLVQGLAYEQYFGPGTRLTVT.

This clone was seen a handful of times. The genes are TRBV20-1 and TRBJ2-7, with D hard to call. This CDR3 is 11 amino acids long. Trimming left V 4 bases short and J 3 bases short, with 7 bases between. CDR1 DFQATT and CDR2 SNEGSKA come from the germline V gene (reference sequence). The CDR3 spells CSATYSYEQYF. CDR3 sequence (DNA): TGCAGTGCTACGTACAGCTACGAGCAGTACTTC.

This chain connects TRBV7-2 to TRBJ2-7, with TRBD2 matching 10 bases. CDR1 and CDR2 (germline): SGHTA, FQGNSA. The CDR3 covers 14 residues. V lost 5 bases, J lost 3 bases, and 4 bases stayed unmatched. The CDR3 sequence is CASSPPSGGYEQYF. CDR3 DNA sequence: TGTGCCAGCAGCCCCCCTAGCGGGGGCTACGAGCAGTACTTC.

The rearrangement uses TRBV18 and TRBJ2-3; TRBD1 is a possible D gene (5 bases). The CDR3 totals 15 residues. Germline lookup yields CDR1 KGHSH and CDR2 LQKENI. V was shortened by 1 base and J by 2 bases, with 10 bases between the two germline ends. CDR3 bases: TGTGCCAGCTCACCACGGGGCAGTGACACAGATACGCAGTATTTT. This sequence encodes CASSPRGSDTDTQYF.

The chain couples TRBV9 to TRBJ1-6; TRBD1 matches at 9 bases. CDR1 is SGDLS, CDR2 YYNGEE, per germline. With V trimmed by 4 bases and J by 5 bases, 7 bases remained unmatched. The CDR3 sequence is 16 residues long. The CDR3 nucleotides read TGTGCCAGCAGCCCCAGGACAGGGGTTAATAATTCACCCCTCCACTTT. Translating it yields CASSPRTGVNNSPLHF.

V usage is TRBV2 and J usage is TRBJ1-3; no reliable D call. CDR3 length: 16 amino acids. V gave up 2 bases and J gave up 0 bases, with 11 bases separating them. Germline-derived CDR1 and CDR2 are SNHLY and FYNNEI. The CDR3: CASSENAGPSGNTIYF. The CDR3 coding sequence is TGTGCCAGCAGTGAAAATGCAGGCCCCTCTGGAAACACCATATATTTT. The full variable domain, with the rest looked up from reference TRBV2 and TRBJ1-3, is EPEVTQTPSHQVTQMGQEVILRCVPISNHLYFYWYRQILGQKVEFLVSFYNNEISEKSEIFDDQFSVERPDGSNFTLKIRSTKLEDSAMYFCASSENAGPSGNTIYFGEGSWLTVV.

This chain joins TRBV6-5 and TRBJ1-5, with D perhaps matching TRBD1 (6 bases). The CDR3 spans 15 residues. Trimming stripped 9 bases from V and 0 bases from J, with 15 bases between. Per germline, CDR1 MNHEY and CDR2 SVGAGI. CDR3 sequence (DNA): TGTGCCAGTCAGGGGCAACCTATTAGCAATCAGCCCCAGCATTTT. It is translated as CASQGQPISNQPQHF.

J is TRBJ2-3 and V is TRBV3-1 (or the pseudogene TRBV3-2), with TRBD2 identical over 10 bases. V was pared by 6 bases and J by 4 bases, with 4 bases of the junction left unmatched. The CDR3 totals 14 residues. CDR1 is LGHDT, CDR2 YNNKEL, per germline (reference sequence). The CDR3: CASRPGLASDTQYF. In DNA, the CDR3 is TGTGCCAGCAGACCGGGACTAGCGTCAGATACGCAGTATTTT.

The chain uses TRBV7-2 and TRBJ1-3, with TRBD1 as a possible D gene (5 bases). This CDR3 has 16 residues. The V and J ends lost 2 bases and 3 bases respectively, with 14 bases between them. Germline-derived CDR1 and CDR2 are SGHTA and FQGNSA. This CDR3 reads CASSLLYSGLGNTIYF. CDR3 coding DNA: TGTGCCAGCAGCTTACTTTACTCGGGACTTGGAAACACCATATATTTT.

The chain carries TRBV15 and TRBJ2-3; TRBD1 aligns across 7 bases. Germline V gives CDR1 LNHNV, CDR2 YYDKDF (reference sequence). This CDR3 region has 15 residues. Losses at the gene ends were 4 bases for V and 0 bases for J; bases not matched to a gene: 4. The CDR3 sequence: CATSKTGESTDTQYF. The CDR3 DNA is TGTGCCACCAGCAAAACAGGGGAGAGCACAGATACGCAGTATTTT.

CDR3: CASSPRGGVKDTQYF. The CDR3 coding sequence is TGTGCCAGCAGCCCCCGGGGGGGCGTGAAAGATACGCAGTATTTT. This chain uses TRBV9 with TRBJ2-3; 8 bases line up with TRBD2. The V segment lost 4 bases and the J segment 5 bases; nucleotides outside the gene matches: 9. CDR3 length: 15 amino acids. The V gene's germline CDR1 is SGDLS and CDR2 YYNGEE.

This chain uses TRBV29-1 with TRBJ1-4; D remains ambiguous. The CDR3 has 13 residues. V was cut by 3 bases and J by 8 bases, with 13 bases left in between. Germline CDR1 SQVTM, CDR2 ANQGSEA. The CDR3 spells CSVESGGREKLFF. DNA for the CDR3: TGCAGCGTTGAGTCAGGAGGGCGGGAAAAACTGTTTTTT.

The chain employs TRBV5-1 and TRBJ2-7; 7 positions agree with TRBD2. Germline trimming cut 0 bases from V and 2 bases from J; bases unmatched to any gene: 5. The CDR3 length is 15 residues. Per the germline V gene, CDR1 is SGHRS and CDR2 is YFSETQ. The CDR3 reads CASSLESGTTYEQYF. The CDR3 nucleotides are TGCGCCAGCAGCTTGGAGTCAGGGACTACCTACGAGCAGTACTTC.

The chain is built from TRBV7-9 and TRBJ2-7, with D unclear. This CDR3 contains 14 residues. The germline V and J ends were trimmed by 5 bases and 2 bases, with 13 bases remaining between them. Germline values: CDR1 SEHNR, CDR2 FQNEAQ (reference sequence). CDR3 DNA sequence: TGTGCCAGCAGCCTCAGTGCCAGGACCTACGAGCAGTACTTC. Translation: CASSLSARTYEQYF.

V gene TRBV10-1 combines with J gene TRBJ2-1; TRBD2 matches 7 bases. Germline values: CDR1 WNHNN, CDR2 SYGVQD (reference sequence). J gave up 4 bases and V 6 bases, and 12 bases lay outside the gene matches. This CDR3 is built from 16 residues. CDR3 nucleotides: TGCGCCAGCAGCGGAACTAGCGTAGGAAGGTACAATGAGCAGTTCTTC. Its protein product is CASSGTSVGRYNEQFF.

The rearrangement joins TRBV7-9 to TRBJ2-2; 8 nucleotides align to TRBD1. This CDR3 spans 15 amino acids. Per germline, CDR1 SEHNR and CDR2 FQNEAQ (reference sequence). V trimming: 4 bases; J trimming: 4 bases; junction bases outside the gene matches: 5. This CDR3 is CASSSRTGSTGELFF. CDR3 bases: TGTGCCAGCAGCTCCCGGACAGGGTCCACCGGGGAGCTGTTTTTT.

Only one count was recorded for this clone. The chain links TRBV7-2 to TRBJ1-2, with TRBD1 as a possible D gene (6 bases). CDR3 size: 17 residues. Trimming shortened V by 1 base and J by 6 bases, and 21 bases separated the two germline ends. Per the germline V gene, CDR1 is SGHTA and CDR2 is FQGNSA. The CDR3 DNA sequence: TGTGCCAGCAGCTTAGGTCACCTTGGGGGGGCAACAGATGGCTACACCTTC. It specifies CASSLGHLGGATDGYTF. The full variable domain, its missing parts supplied by reference TRBV7-2 and TRBJ1-2, is GAGVSQSPSNKVTEKGKDVELRCDPISGHTALYWYRQSLGQGLEFLIYFQGNSAPDKSGLPSDRFSAERTGGSVSTLTIQRTQQEDSAVYLCASSLGHLGGATDGYTFGSGTRLTVV.

The chain joins TRBV6-2 or TRBV6-3 to TRBJ1-5; 7 bases are shared with TRBD1. CDR3 length: 16 amino acids. Germline V gene data show CDR1 as MNHEY and CDR2 as SVGEGT. V was clipped by 0 bases and J by 7 bases; unmatched bases: 9. The CDR3 sequence is CASSYSDTQGGQPQHF. The CDR3 DNA reads as TGTGCCAGCAGTTACTCGGATACCCAAGGGGGCCAGCCCCAGCATTTT.

V gene TRBV14 combines with J gene TRBJ1-6; 9 bases fit TRBD1. CDR3 length: 16 amino acids. V lost 1 base to trimming and J lost 7 bases; unmatched junction nucleotides: 5. Germline CDR1 SGHDN, CDR2 FVKESK. The CDR3 DNA follows: TGTGCCAGCAGCCAAGTGACAGGGGGTCAGAATTCACCCCTCCACTTT. It specifies CASSQVTGGQNSPLHF.

This chain links TRBV5-4 with TRBJ1-2; 8 positions agree with TRBD1. Germline V gene lookup returns CDR1 SGHNT and CDR2 YYREEE (reference sequence). J gave up 8 bases and V 4 bases, and 13 bases lay outside the gene matches. The CDR3 spans 15 residues. This CDR3 reads CASSPFPDRVAGYTF. For the CDR3, the DNA is TGTGCCAGCAGCCCGTTTCCGGACAGGGTTGCCGGCTACACCTTC.